The entry below describes one T cell receptor beta chain. The junction had 19 bases not matched to a gene; V was cut back by 5 bases and J by 4 bases. CDR1 is SEHNR and CDR2 is FQNEAQ in the germline V gene (reference sequence). The CDR3 is made up of 18 amino acids. Original processing notes: How many nucleated cells were present was estimated from reference gene primer amplification. Repertoires were generated with immunoSEQ multiplex PCR, while TCRdb's copy carries only in-frame clones and drops some. V, J and clone size derive from that table, while D and trimming were established from the DNA sequence. Seen here are some 42,000 clones, about 90% observed once, and the top ten hold about 9.2%. This sample was included in a study of blood T cell repertoires in COVID-19. The wider study: Sites across the United States, Italy and Spain contributed samples from acute and convalescent COVID-19. Sources were T cells, B-cell-depleted T cells, or PBMCs; the material itself was cDNA or gDNA.

This clonotype originated in a man in his fifties or sixties with active COVID-19. This sequence joins TRBV7-9 and TRBJ1-1; 7 nucleotides agree with TRBD1. Sequencing was carried out using peripheral blood. The CDR3 region has the DNA TGTGCCAGCAGCCAGGGGACAGTCAATTACTTGGTTTCCACTGAAGCTTTCTTT. Amino acids: CASSQGTVNYLVSTEAFF.